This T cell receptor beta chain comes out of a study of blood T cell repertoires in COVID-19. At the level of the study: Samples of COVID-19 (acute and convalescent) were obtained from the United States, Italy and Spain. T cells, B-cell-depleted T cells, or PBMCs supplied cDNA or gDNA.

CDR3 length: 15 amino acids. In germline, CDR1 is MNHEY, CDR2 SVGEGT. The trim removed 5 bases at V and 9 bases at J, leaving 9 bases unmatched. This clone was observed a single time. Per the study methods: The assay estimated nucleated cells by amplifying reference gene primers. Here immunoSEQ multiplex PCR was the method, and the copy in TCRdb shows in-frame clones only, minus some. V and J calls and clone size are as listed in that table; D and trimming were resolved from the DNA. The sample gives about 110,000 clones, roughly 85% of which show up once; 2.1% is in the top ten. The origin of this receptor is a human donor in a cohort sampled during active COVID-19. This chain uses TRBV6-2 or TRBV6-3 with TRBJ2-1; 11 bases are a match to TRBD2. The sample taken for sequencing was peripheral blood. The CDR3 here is CASSRLAGLISEQFF. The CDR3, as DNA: TGTGCCAGCAGTCGACTAGCGGGATTGATTAGTGAGCAGTTCTTC.